This T cell receptor beta chain was sequenced in a study of cytomegalovirus exposure and HLA in healthy donors (dated by TCRdb to about 2017). About the study as a whole: According to a later analysis, one platform produced both the roughly 110 validation repertoires and the 730 or so repertoires of the first cohort. To predict cytomegalovirus infection status, the study combined high-throughput TCR immunosequencing, statistical association of individual TCRs with disease status, and machine learning. The study aimed to test whether signatures of past pathogen exposure could be identified by cataloging public T cell receptors. A separate validation cohort of over a hundred different subjects was used in addition to the approximately 670-subject first cohort.

Points on this clone: Its antigen has not been determined. The sample holds no much larger clone one base away, and base qualities are not on file.

The donors were included in the validation cohort of around 120 subjects, a group kept apart from the roughly 670-subject first cohort. The method was the immunoSEQ multiplex PCR assay. Per the source publication's procedure: A statistical classification framework was built to diagnose cytomegalovirus status from the catalog of TCR beta chain sequences. TCRdb re-hosts the immuneACCESS table, in-frame sequences only. Its copies lack some clones; in the studies checked, an unresolved V gene accounts for under half of them, and the cause for the rest is not known. For V, J and clone size, that table is used; D and trimming come from the DNA. The table for this sample lists 73,000 or so clones; approximately 94% of them were counted only once. The ten largest clones represent approximately 3% of the sample. What the work shows at the level of the full study, not this receptor alone: The study listed 150 to 200 TCR beta chains as associated with cytomegalovirus. A few of the identified cytomegalovirus-associated TCR beta chains were confirmed in vitro to be specific for cytomegalovirus antigens. A later analysis had no HLA typing for the validation cohort, so co-occurrence there was scored across all 130 or so repertoires. Subsequent analysis determined that TCRs grouped into clusters in the first cohort also showed a tendency toward co-occurrence across the 120 or so validation repertoires, and approximately 94% of cluster scores exceeded 0. The authors suggested that the approach could potentially be extended to other disease states and immunological phenotypes. While some public TCRs were present in many individuals, most TCR sequences turned up only very rarely across donors. In both the original and validation cohorts, the classifier was reported to diagnose cytomegalovirus status with high specificity and sensitivity.

The receptor's source is a woman under 30 in good health and CMV-seropositive. The material sequenced was PBMCs.

The CDR3 loop reads CASSDRRGNPSNYGYTF. The nucleotide sequence reads TGTGCCAGCAGTGATCGGCGGGGGAACCCCTCTAACTATGGCTACACCTTC. This sequence uses TRBV6-1 and TRBJ1-2; TRBD1 might be the D gene, on 5 matching bases. CDR1 and CDR2, looked up from the germline V gene, are MNHNS and SASEGT. There are 17 amino acids in the CDR3, from cysteine to phenylalanine inclusive. Only the CDR3 DNA stays, 51 bases, in frame from base 1. Cut back by 3 bases and 0 bases, the V and J ends lie 17 bases apart.